One and the same sample provided the 29 T cell receptor beta chains below, sequenced in a study of shared clonotypes between healthy human individuals. TCRdb's copy holds only in-frame clones and misses some; the assay was immunoSEQ multiplex PCR. This sample has around 990,000 clones, with about 80% found just once. The sequencing input was memory CD4+ T cells from PBMCs. As for subset: CD45RA-negative fraction. Every receptor here comes from a man between 18 and 29 years old in good health. Some clones in this sample may be carry-over from other donors' samples.

The chain couples TRBV29-1 to TRBJ2-7; no firm D call. Germline V gene lookup returns CDR1 SQVTM and CDR2 ANQGSEA. This CDR3 has 12 residues. Trimming cost V 4 bases and J 0 bases, with 7 bases left between them. Here the CDR3 reads CSVGRSSYEQYF. The CDR3 coding sequence is TGCAGCGTTGGTCGGTCCTCCTACGAGCAGTACTTC.

V and J are TRBV28 and TRBJ2-5; the D gene is possibly TRBD1 (5 bases). The V end lost 6 bases, the J end lost 1 base, and 9 bases lay between the germline ends. The CDR3 runs 13 residues. The V gene's germline CDR1 is MDHEN and CDR2 SYDVKM. The CDR3 sequence is CASSSGFQETQYF. Written as DNA, the CDR3 is TGTGCCAGCAGCTCAGGGTTCCAAGAGACCCAGTACTTC.

This clone was seen at least ten times. V and J are TRBV27 and TRBJ2-1; possible D gene TRBD1, 5 bases. The CDR3 length is 13 residues. The V gene's germline CDR1 is MNHEY and CDR2 SMNVEV (reference sequence). V gave up 1 base and J gave up 10 bases, with 11 bases separating them. DNA of the CDR3: TGTGCCAGCAGTTTATGGGGCGCAGGGGAGCAGTTCTTC. This encodes CASSLWGAGEQFF.

The gene calls are TRBV6-5 and TRBJ2-2; TRBD2 might be the D (6 bases). Germline CDR1 and CDR2: MNHEY and SVGAGI. V was shortened by 5 bases and J by 0 bases, with 10 bases between the two germline ends. The CDR3 sequence is 15 residues long. In DNA, the CDR3 is TGTGCCAGCAGTCCTAGCGCCCCGAACACCGGGGAGCTGTTTTTT. Protein sequence: CASSPSAPNTGELFF.

This chain connects TRBV10-3 to TRBJ2-3; TRBD2 matches 11 bases. The V and J ends lost 8 bases and 5 bases, in that order; junction bases with no gene match: 3. Looked up from germline, CDR1 is ENHRY and CDR2 is SYGVKD. The CDR3 contains 13 residues. This chain's CDR3 is CAILAGGGDTQYF. For the CDR3, the DNA is TGTGCCATCCTAGCGGGAGGCGGAGATACGCAGTATTTT.

This clone was picked up a small number of times. The chain is built from TRBV5-1 and TRBJ1-2; D is perhaps TRBD1 (5 bases). Germline CDR1 reads SGHRS; CDR2 reads YFSETQ. CDR3 length equals 14 residues. V gave up 6 bases and J gave up 4 bases, with 16 bases separating them. CDR3 sequence (DNA): TGCGCCAGCAAAGGAGAGGACAAACTCTATGGCTACACCTTC. Its translation is CASKGEDKLYGYTF.

The chain has TRBV5-1 and TRBJ1-1; D may be TRBD1 (5 bases). V lost 6 bases and J 0 bases, leaving 12 bases between the germline ends. This CDR3 is built from 14 residues. The germline V gene encodes CDR1 SGHRS and CDR2 YFSETQ. The CDR3, as DNA: TGCGCCAGCAAGACTGACAGAGTGAACACTGAAGCTTTCTTT. Translation gives CASKTDRVNTEAFF.

As concerns this clone: Other DNA sequences within the sample encode an identical CDR3. For the CDR3, the DNA is TGTGCCAGCAGTTACGGAGGAAACACTGAAGCTTTCTTT. This gives the protein CASSYGGNTEAFF. This chain uses TRBV28 with TRBJ1-1; D call uncertain. The V and J ends lost 4 bases and 2 bases respectively, with 8 bases between them. Germline CDR1 MDHEN, CDR2 SYDVKM. This CDR3 is built from 13 residues.

This rearrangement joins TRBV4-3 to TRBJ1-1; D unclear. V lost 1 base and J lost 11, with 11 bases in between. Germline CDR1 is LGHNA and CDR2 is YSLEER. CDR3 size: 12 residues. For the CDR3, the DNA is TGCGCCAGCAGCCAAGGATCTAGTATCGCTTTCTTT. This gives the protein CASSQGSSIAFF.

This chain links TRBV28 with TRBJ2-7; D is ambiguous. The germline V gene encodes CDR1 MDHEN and CDR2 SYDVKM. V gave up 8 bases and J gave up 2 bases, with 10 bases separating them. This CDR3 has 12 residues. CDR3 residues: CASGTHAYEQYF. CDR3 bases: TGTGCCAGCGGCACCCATGCCTACGAGCAGTACTTC.

This clone was seen more than once but under ten times. The chain links TRBV19 to TRBJ1-1; 7 bases fit TRBD1. J lost 3 bases, V lost 9 bases, and 10 bases had no gene match. The CDR3 sequence is 14 residues long. The germline CDR1 and CDR2 sequences are LNHDA and SQIVND (reference sequence). This chain's CDR3 is CASGKAGGYTEAFF. CDR3 nucleotide sequence: TGTGCCAGCGGGAAAGCAGGGGGATACACTGAAGCTTTCTTT.

This chain joins TRBV12-5 and TRBJ2-1, with no clear D. Germline CDR1 is LGHNT and CDR2 is FRNRAP. V shed 6 bases and J shed 4 bases, with 4 bases lying between them. This CDR3 has 11 residues. CDR3 region: CASGNYNEQFF. CDR3 nucleotides: TGTGCTAGTGGCAATTACAATGAGCAGTTCTTC.

In this sample, this clone turned up once. This rearrangement joins TRBV25-1 to TRBJ2-7, with 11 bases lining up with TRBD2. Germline V CDR1 and CDR2: MGHDK, SYGVNS. The V gene end was trimmed by 4 bases and the J gene end by 4 bases; junction bases not matched to a gene: 6. The CDR3 sequence is 15 residues long. As DNA, the CDR3 is TGTGCCAGCAGTGCTACTCTAGCGGGGGGATACGAGCAGTACTTC. This gives the protein CASSATLAGGYEQYF.

V usage is TRBV18 and J usage is TRBJ2-7; 9 nucleotides align to TRBD2. Germline CDR1 is KGHSH and CDR2 is LQKENI. The CDR3 loop spans 15 amino acids. V lost 6 bases, J lost 3 bases, and 9 bases stayed unmatched. The CDR3 region has the DNA TGTGCCAGCTCGCCCCCGGGACTAGCTTACTACGAGCAGTACTTC. Encoded protein: CASSPPGLAYYEQYF.

V gene TRBV7-4 combines with J gene TRBJ2-1; 8 nucleotides match TRBD2. Trimming at V came to 5 bases and at J to 5 bases, leaving 11 bases not matched to a gene. Germline V lookup: CDR1 SGHVT, CDR2 SQSDAQ. The CDR3 runs 16 residues. The CDR3 sequence: CASSLVAGWLDNEQFF. CDR3 coding DNA: TGTGCCAGCAGCCTCGTAGCGGGATGGTTGGACAATGAGCAGTTCTTC.

The gene calls are TRBV11-2 and TRBJ2-1; D gene uncertain. Germline lookup yields CDR1 SGHAT and CDR2 FQNNGV. The CDR3 sequence is 16 residues long. The V end was cut by 7 bases, the J end by 0 bases, with 16 bases between. CDR3 sequence (DNA): TGTGCCAGCAACAGCCCCCGAGGTCCCTCCTACAATGAGCAGTTCTTC. Translated: CASNSPRGPSYNEQFF.

This clone was counted only a few times. The chain recombines TRBV10-3 with TRBJ2-7; 10 bases fit TRBD1. Germline values: CDR1 ENHRY, CDR2 SYGVKD. The trim removed 4 bases at V and 5 bases at J, leaving 5 bases unmatched. CDR3 length: 14 residues. The chain's CDR3 is CAISGGTGANEQYF. The CDR3 bases are TGTGCCATCAGTGGGGGGACAGGGGCCAACGAGCAGTACTTC.

J is TRBJ1-5 and V is TRBV28; D uncertain. The ends were cut back, 5 bases at V and 4 bases at J, with 9 bases in the middle. Germline lookup yields CDR1 MDHEN and CDR2 SYDVKM. CDR3 size: 13 residues. CDR3 loop: CASSQTTNQPQHF. The CDR3 nucleotides are TGTGCCAGCAGTCAGACCACTAATCAGCCCCAGCATTTT.

In regard to this clone: A read error may produce the germline difference seen at one junction end. This chain joins TRBV28 and TRBJ1-5; D is uncertain. CDR1 is MDHEN, CDR2 SYDVKM, per germline. This CDR3 region has 14 residues. The CDR3 protein is CASSRHRSDQPQHF. The CDR3 DNA reads as TGTGCCAGCAGTCGACACCGTAGCGATCAGCCCCAGCATTTT. The full variable domain, rest sourced from reference TRBV28 and TRBJ1-5, is DVKVTQSSRYLVKRTGEKVFLECVQDMDHENMFWYRQDPGLGLRLIYFSYDVKMKEKGDIPEGYSVSREKKERFSLILESASTNQTSMYLCASSRHRSDQPQHFGDGTRLSIL.

The V gene is TRBV6-4, the J gene TRBJ2-1; D gene unclear. Trimming cost V 0 bases and J 14 bases, with 11 bases left between them. This CDR3 has 12 residues. CDR1 and CDR2 (germline): MRHNA, SNTAGT. CDR3 DNA sequence: TGTGCCAGCAGTGACTCGAAACTCCAGAAGTTCTTC. Translation: CASSDSKLQKFF.

This clone appeared a single time. This sequence joins TRBV27 and TRBJ2-1, with D possibly called TRBD1 or TRBD2 (5 bases each). Germline CDR1 MNHEY, CDR2 SMNVEV (reference sequence). This CDR3 contains 15 residues. Trimming cost V 3 bases and J 7 bases, with 16 bases left between them. The CDR3 here is CASSFDARGNNEQFF. The CDR3 region has the DNA TGTGCCAGCAGTTTCGATGCGAGGGGAAATAATGAGCAGTTCTTC.

The CDR3 is CASSGAPGGETQYF. CDR3 nucleotides: TGCGCCAGCAGCGGGGCGCCGGGGGGAGAGACCCAGTACTTC. The rearrangement uses TRBV5-1 and TRBJ2-5, with 7 bases identical to TRBD2. Germline-derived CDR1 and CDR2 are SGHRS and YFSETQ. The V gene end was trimmed by 4 bases and the J gene end by 4 bases; junction bases not matched to a gene: 7. The CDR3 length is 14 residues.

The V call is TRBV19, the J call TRBJ1-1; the D gene is possibly TRBD1 (5 bases). The CDR3 is made up of 15 amino acids. Trimming left V 7 bases short and J 0 bases short, with 15 bases between. From germline, CDR1 is LNHDA and CDR2 SQIVND (reference sequence). CDR3 DNA: TGTGCCAGTACAAAGGGGAGAATCATGAACACTGAAGCTTTCTTT. Translation gives CASTKGRIMNTEAFF.

The chain employs TRBV5-3 and TRBJ1-2; D perhaps matches TRBD1 (6 bases). TRBV5-3 belongs to the ORF category, with a function that is uncertain. V was clipped by 5 bases and J by 1 base, with 24 bases between them. This CDR3 is built from 18 residues. The CDR3: CARRDPGHRDLSNYGYTF. The CDR3 DNA sequence: TGTGCCAGAAGGGATCCGGGACACCGAGACTTGAGTAACTATGGCTACACCTTC.

The chain recombines TRBV5-1 with TRBJ2-1, with a tentative D call TRBD2 (6 bases). Trimming pared 2 bases from V and 3 bases from J, leaving 12 bases between. The CDR3 is made up of 15 amino acids. Germline CDR1 SGHRS, CDR2 YFSETQ. CDR3 sequence (DNA): TGCGCCAGCAGCTTAACCGGGAGCTTCTACAATGAGCAGTTCTTC. It encodes CASSLTGSFYNEQFF.

This clone has at least ten counts. The chain carries TRBV28 and TRBJ1-2; 8 bases are shared with TRBD1. CDR3 length equals 13 residues. After removal of 10 bases from V and 7 bases from J, the junction contained 11 bases not matched to a gene. Germline V gives CDR1 MDHEN, CDR2 SYDVKM. The CDR3 is CAISRGPYAGYTF. Here the CDR3 DNA reads TGTGCCATCAGCAGGGGGCCCTATGCTGGCTACACCTTC.

The table lists this clone with many counts. The chain is built from TRBV9 and TRBJ1-3; D is undetermined. The V gene's germline CDR1 is SGDLS and CDR2 YYNGEE. CDR3 size: 16 residues. The germline V and J ends were trimmed by 3 bases and 2 bases, with 15 bases remaining between them. CDR3: CASSGGNQVAGNTIYF. CDR3 sequence (DNA): TGTGCCAGCAGCGGAGGAAACCAGGTTGCTGGAAACACCATATATTTT.

This sequence joins TRBV30 and TRBJ1-5; D gene uncertain. CDR1 and CDR2 from the germline V gene are GTSNPN and SVGIG (reference sequence). Trimming shortened V by 0 bases and J by 4 bases, and 10 bases separated the two germline ends. There are 14 residues in the CDR3. The CDR3 region is CAWSVSGGNQPQHF. For the CDR3, the DNA is TGTGCCTGGAGTGTATCGGGAGGGAATCAGCCCCAGCATTTT.

This clone has more than one count but fewer than ten. The CDR3 DNA is TGTGCCTGGAGTGGCCAAATAGGGGGCTACACCTTC. Its protein is CAWSGQIGGYTF. The chain employs TRBV30 and TRBJ1-2; no reliable D call. Looked up from germline, CDR1 is GTSNPN and CDR2 is SVGIG (reference sequence). Trimming stripped 1 base from V and 8 bases from J, with 11 bases between. The CDR3 has 12 residues.